These T cell receptor beta chains were read from a single sample in a study of T cells in Graves' hyperthyroidism and ophthalmopathy. MiXCR, applied by TCRdb to the multiplex PCR reads, yields one record per CDR3 protein. Of around 340,000 distinct CDR3 sequences detected, 15% to 20% appear once; the ten largest clones hold 45% to 50%. The sequenced sample consisted of blood. These receptors were taken from a woman between 50 and 59 years old with Graves' hyperthyroidism. The CDR3 runs from the conserved cysteine through the conserved F or W. A D gene is named only where the DNA matches it firmly. Clone size is given for some rows only: seen once, a few or many times, or a class if the clone is expanded.

TRBJ2-5 14 TRBV13 TRBD2 . CASSIAGGRETQYF TGTGCCAGCAGCATCGCGGGGGGCCGGGAGACCCAGTACTTC
TRBJ2-1 14 TRBV9 TRBD2 . CASSDPGGVNEQFF TGTGCCAGCAGCGACCCGGGGGGGGTCAATGAGCAGTTCTTC
TRBJ2-1 16 TRBV30 TRBD2 many CAWSVPTSGSGGEQFF TGTGCCTGGAGTGTACCGACTAGCGGGAGTGGGGGTGAGCAGTTCTTC
TRBJ2-5 15 TRBV28 TRBD2 many CASSPPTSVFETQYF TGTGCCAGCAGTCCGCCGACTAGCGTCTTCGAGACCCAGTACTTC
TRBJ1-5 18 TRBV9 TRBD1 many CAPSPLRGPRYSNQPQHF TGTGCCCCAAGCCCCCTCAGGGGGCCACGCTATAGCAATCAGCCCCAGCATTTT
TRBJ2-2 16 TRBV20-1 TRBD2 few CSARASGRFGAGELFF TGCAGTGCTAGAGCTAGCGGGAGGTTTGGGGCCGGGGAGCTGTTTTTT
TRBJ2-7 18 TRBV2 TRBD2 many CASSEVGGGRSGTGEQYF TGTGCCAGCAGTGAAGTGGGAGGCGGGAGGTCAGGGACGGGCGAGCAGTACTTC
TRBJ1-2 16 TRBV5-6 TRBD1 many CASSLASWSGGYGYTF TGTGCCAGCAGCTTGGCTTCGTGGTCAGGGGGTTATGGCTACACCTTC
TRBJ2-1 18 TRBV7-9 TRBD2 . CASSLTGLAGGTVNEQFF TGTGCCAGCAGCTTAACGGGACTAGCGGGAGGTACTGTCAATGAGCAGTTCTTC
TRBJ2-5 16 TRBV19 TRBD2 . CASSIDSAGGQETQYF TGTGCCAGTAGTATAGATTCAGCGGGAGGCCAAGAGACCCAGTACTTC
TRBJ2-5 14 TRBV11-2 . few CASSHDSLRETQYF TGTGCCAGCAGTCACGACTCGCTCCGGGAGACCCAGTACTTC
TRBJ1-5 15 TRBV7-2 . . CASSLMGAEGQPQHF TGTGCCAGCAGCTTAATGGGGGCGGAGGGTCAGCCCCAGCATTTT
TRBJ2-1 12 TRBV28 . . CASSYGPEGQFF TGTGCCAGCAGTTACGGACCCGAGGGGCAGTTCTTC
TRBJ1-1 16 TRBV5-4 TRBD1 few CASSPGQVVMNTEAFF TGTGCCAGCAGCCCGGGACAGGTGGTAATGAACACTGAAGCTTTCTTT
TRBJ2-2 17 TRBV3-1 . . CASSQDGEQGATGELFF TGTGCCAGCAGCCAAGATGGGGAACAGGGTGCCACCGGGGAGCTGTTTTTT
TRBJ2-5 12 TRBV12-3/TRBV12-4 . few CASRTEGETQYF TGTGCCAGCAGGACCGAGGGGGAGACCCAGTACTTC
TRBJ2-1 13 TRBV29-1 . few CGVTGSSYNEQFF TGCGGCGTAACAGGAAGCTCCTACAATGAGCAGTTCTTC
TRBJ2-3 13 TRBV20-1 . . CSARGGAPDTQYF TGCAGTGCCAGGGGGGGGGCCCCAGATACGCAGTATTTT
TRBJ2-2 14 TRBV7-3 TRBD2 . CASRIAGNTGELFF TGTGCCAGCAGGATAGCGGGAAACACCGGGGAGCTGTTTTTT
TRBJ2-1 18 TRBV20-1 TRBD2 . CSAARGLAGGFSYNEQFF TGCAGTGCCGCCAGAGGACTAGCGGGAGGGTTCTCCTACAATGAGCAGTTCTTC